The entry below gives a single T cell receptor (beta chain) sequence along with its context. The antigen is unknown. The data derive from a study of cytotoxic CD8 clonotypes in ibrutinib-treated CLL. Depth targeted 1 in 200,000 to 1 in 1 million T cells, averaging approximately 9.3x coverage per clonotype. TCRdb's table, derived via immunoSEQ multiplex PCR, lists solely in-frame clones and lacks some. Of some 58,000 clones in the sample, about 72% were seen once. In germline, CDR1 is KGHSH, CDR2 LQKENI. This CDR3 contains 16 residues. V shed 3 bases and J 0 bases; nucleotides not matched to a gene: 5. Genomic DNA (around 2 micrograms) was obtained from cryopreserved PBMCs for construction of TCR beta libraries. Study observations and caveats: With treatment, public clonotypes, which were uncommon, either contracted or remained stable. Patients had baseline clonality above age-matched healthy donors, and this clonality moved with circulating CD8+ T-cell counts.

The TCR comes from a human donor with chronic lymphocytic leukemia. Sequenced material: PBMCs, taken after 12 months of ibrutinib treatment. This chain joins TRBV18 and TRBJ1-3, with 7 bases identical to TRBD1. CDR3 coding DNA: TGTGCCAGCTCACCTCGTGACAGGGTCTCTGGAAACACCATATATTTT. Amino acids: CASSPRDRVSGNTIYF.